The T cell receptor beta chain described here comes from a study of T cell responses to AZD1222 COVID-19 vaccine. Study outcomes and limitations: Among the donors, most were white British and more were female, and clonal diversity was possibly underestimated. Baseline seropositives among AZD1222 recipients totaled only 5 to 7. Of spike-specific TCRs, nearly half reportedly target regions left unmutated in variants. Repertoire sampling happened only post peak T cell response.

Per the germline V gene, CDR1 is SGHRS and CDR2 is YFSETQ. The length of the CDR3 is 13 residues. With V trimmed by 4 bases and J by 11 bases, 10 bases remained unmatched. The method was immunoSEQ multiplex PCR; TCRdb's version includes in-frame clones alone and lacks a portion of them. Of some 120,000 clones listed, approximately 90% were seen once; the top ten hold roughly 8.9%. In the case of this clone: As yet, its antigen is unknown.

The chain carries TRBV5-1 and TRBJ1-1; TRBD1 matches at 8 bases. The sequence derives from an adult who received the AZD1222 COVID-19 vaccine. The sequences come from peripheral blood, collected 28 days after the second AZD1222 dose. The CDR3 coding sequence is TGCGCCAGCAGCCCCCGGGATCAGGGGGCCGCTTTCTTT. Protein: CASSPRDQGAAFF. The whole variable domain, remainder taken from reference TRBV5-1 and TRBJ1-1, is KAGVTQTPRYLIKTRGQQVTLSCSPISGHRSVSWYQQTPGQGLQFLFEYFSETQRNKGNFPGRFSGRQFSNSRSEMNVSTLELGDSALYLCASSPRDQGAAFFGQGTRLTVV.